Listed below are T cell receptor beta chains from one sample, sequenced in a study of identical twins. TCRdb ran MiXCR on the 5' RACE reads and lists one entry per CDR3 protein. The repertoire holds more than 400,000 distinct CDR3 sequences, roughly 15% seen once, with nearly 0.45% in the top ten. These data are also associated with another study on yellow fever vaccine responses in identical twins.

The sample was CD4+ T cells sorted from blood. The receptors shown here come from a woman aged 18-29 years in good health. The CDR3 runs from the conserved cysteine through the conserved F or W. The D gene is left open where the match is weak. Clone size is given for some rows only: seen once, a few or many times, or a class if the clone is expanded.

d_gene	v_gene	j_gene	abundance	CDR3nt	CDR3aa
NA	TRBV6-5	TRBJ2-2	few	TGTGCCAGCATTTGGGAATACACGAACACCGGGGAGCTGTTTTTT	CASIWEYTNTGELFF
NA	TRBV6-5	TRBJ2-7	few	TGTGCCAGCAGTTACACGCGGGGGCAGGGTGGCGCCGAGCAGTACTTC	CASSYTRGQGGAEQYF
NA	TRBV10-3	TRBJ2-7	few	TGTGCCATCAGTGAAGGCCAATCTACCTACGAGCAGTACTTC	CAISEGQSTYEQYF
NA	TRBV28	TRBJ1-1	NA	TGTGCCAGCAGGCTCGGGACAAGAAACACTGAAGCTTTCTTT	CASRLGTRNTEAFF
NA	TRBV20-1	TRBJ2-1	NA	TGCAGTGCTGCCGGGCCCCTAAGAGTCAATGAGCAGTTCTTC	CSAAGPLRVNEQFF
TRBD2	TRBV13	TRBJ2-1	few	TGTGCCAGCAGCAAAGGGAACGGGAGGAAGAATGAGCAGTTCTTC	CASSKGNGRKNEQFF
NA	TRBV20-1	TRBJ1-2	NA	TGCAGTGCTAGTGGCGACAGGCCGAGTTATGGCTACACCTTC	CSASGDRPSYGYTF
NA	TRBV27	TRBJ2-3	NA	TGTGCCAGCAGTTCACTCGGAGCGCGCATGACTAGCACAGATACGCAGTATTTT	CASSSLGARMTSTDTQYF
NA	TRBV29-1	TRBJ1-2	NA	TGCAGCGTTCTCGGGGTGGACTATGGCTACACCTTC	CSVLGVDYGYTF
TRBD2	TRBV6-5	TRBJ2-1	NA	TGTGCCAGCAGTTACTTTAACGGGAGGGGGGCGGATGAGCAGTTCTTC	CASSYFNGRGADEQFF
TRBD1	TRBV20-1	TRBJ2-1	NA	TGCAGTGCCAAGGGACAGGTTTCGACGTACAATGAGCAGTTCTTC	CSAKGQVSTYNEQFF
NA	TRBV3-1	TRBJ2-3	NA	TGTGCCAGCAGCCAAGACCTAGCAACCGGGGGAGATACGCAGTATTTT	CASSQDLATGGDTQYF
TRBD1	TRBV12-5	TRBJ2-7	few	TGTGCTAGTGGACCTGTCGGGACAGGGGGATACTACGAGCAGTACTTC	CASGPVGTGGYYEQYF
TRBD2	TRBV29-1	TRBJ2-7	NA	TGCAGCACTCGGACTAGCGGGAGTATTTACGAGCAGTACTTC	CSTRTSGSIYEQYF
NA	TRBV7-8	TRBJ1-5	few	TGTGCCAGCAGCTTAGTGCGAGGGGACAATCAGCCCCAGCATTTT	CASSLVRGDNQPQHF
NA	TRBV3-1	TRBJ2-1	NA	TGTGCCAGCAGCCACCCCGAGAGAGGGAGGGAGCAGTTCTTC	CASSHPERGREQFF
TRBD2	TRBV5-1	TRBJ2-1	many	TGCGCCAGCAGCTTGAGTCTAGCGGTCTCCTACAATGAGCAGTTCTTC	CASSLSLAVSYNEQFF
TRBD1	TRBV10-3	TRBJ2-2	few	TGTGCCATCAGGGGACAGGGGGCGAACACCGGGGAGCTGTTTTTT	CAIRGQGANTGELFF
TRBD1	TRBV6-4	TRBJ2-1	many	TGTGCCAGCAGCCCCGGACAGGGGTACAATGAGCAGTTCTTC	CASSPGQGYNEQFF
TRBD2	TRBV6-1	TRBJ2-1	NA	TGTGCCAGCAGTGAAAATGCGGGGGGGCTGGATGAGCAGTTCTTC	CASSENAGGLDEQFF
TRBD2	TRBV5-1	TRBJ2-1	few	TGCGCCAGCACCCGGGGGGGGGCAGGGTCCTACAATGAGCAGTTCTTC	CASTRGGAGSYNEQFF
NA	TRBV6-1	TRBJ1-2	few	TGTGCCAGCAGTGACTATGGCTACACCTTC	CASSDYGYTF
NA	TRBV12-3/TRBV12-4	TRBJ2-5	NA	TGTGCCAGCAGTTCCCCGGGAGTCGGAGAGACCCAGTACTTC	CASSSPGVGETQYF
NA	TRBV2	TRBJ2-1	few	TGTGCCAGCGTTATACAGGGATACAATGAGCAGTTCTTC	CASVIQGYNEQFF
NA	TRBV6-5	TRBJ2-3	few	TGTGCCAGCAGTTTCTCCTCAAGCAACACAGATACGCAGTATTTT	CASSFSSSNTDTQYF
NA	TRBV6-1	TRBJ2-7	few	TGTGCCAGCAGTGAAGTCAGGGACCAATACGAGCAGTACTTC	CASSEVRDQYEQYF
NA	TRBV29-1	TRBJ1-1	NA	TGCAGCGTTGGAACAGCTCAGAACACTGAAGCTTTCTTT	CSVGTAQNTEAFF
TRBD2	TRBV29-1	TRBJ2-5	many	TGCAGTATAGCGGGGCAAGAGACCCAGTACTTC	CSIAGQETQYF
TRBD2	TRBV13	TRBJ2-4	NA	TGTGCCAGCAGCCCAAATCCCGGGACAGCCCTTACTAGCGGGAGGAAGAAAGTCGTTCAGTACTTC	CASSPNPGTALTSGRKKVVQYF
TRBD2	TRBV7-8	TRBJ2-1	few	TGTGCCAGCAGCTTCCCCGGGGGGGGTAGGGCGAATGAGCAGTTCTTC	CASSFPGGGRANEQFF
NA	TRBV29-1	TRBJ1-1	few	TGCAGCGTTGAAGGGCAGGGGAGGACTGAAGCTTTCTTT	CSVEGQGRTEAFF
TRBD1	TRBV5-6	TRBJ2-5	NA	TGTGCCAGCAGCATCGGGACAGGGTTGAAGACCCAGTACTTC	CASSIGTGLKTQYF
NA	TRBV7-6	TRBJ2-2	NA	TGTGCCAGCAGCCCCACGGCGGCCGGGGAGCTGTTTTTT	CASSPTAAGELFF
TRBD2	TRBV6-6	TRBJ2-5	few	TGTGCCAGCGGACTAGCGGAAGAGACCCAGTACTTC	CASGLAEETQYF
NA	TRBV20-1	TRBJ2-1	NA	TGCAGTGCTAGAGAGGGGGTGGGAGGAGGGAATGAGCAGTTCTTC	CSAREGVGGGNEQFF
TRBD1	TRBV12-3/TRBV12-4	TRBJ1-3	many	TGTGCCAGCGTGGGGACAGGGGGCCTTGGAAACACCATATATTTT	CASVGTGGLGNTIYF
NA	TRBV20-1	TRBJ2-3	NA	TGCAGTGCCCGAGGCCCGGGGAGCACAGATACGCAGTATTTT	CSARGPGSTDTQYF
NA	TRBV6-2/TRBV6-3	TRBJ2-7	many	TGTGCCAGCAGTCGACTAGACAGCTACGAGCAGTACTTC	CASSRLDSYEQYF
NA	TRBV29-1	TRBJ2-6	NA	TGCAGCGTTGATCCCGAGGGGGGGCCGGCCAACGTCCTGACTTTC	CSVDPEGGPANVLTF
NA	TRBV5-1	TRBJ2-2	many	TGCGCCAGCAGCCCGACAAGCTATGCCGGGGAGCTGTTTTTT	CASSPTSYAGELFF
NA	TRBV12-3/TRBV12-4	TRBJ1-6	few	TGTGCCAGCAGCCCCGTCGGGGGCAGGTCACCCCTCCACTTT	CASSPVGGRSPLHF
NA	TRBV18	TRBJ2-1	few	TGTGCCAGCTCACGCGTGGACAGCAACAATGAGCAGTTCTTC	CASSRVDSNNEQFF
NA	TRBV29-1	TRBJ1-1	many	TGCAGCGTCCTACAGGGCAACACTGAAGCTTTCTTT	CSVLQGNTEAFF
NA	TRBV12-3/TRBV12-4	TRBJ2-3	few	TGTGCCAGCAGTCCGGACTACCGCACAGATACGCAGTATTTT	CASSPDYRTDTQYF
NA	TRBV10-3	TRBJ2-7	NA	TGTGCCATCAGTGAGCCCCAGGGCGACGAGCAGTACTTC	CAISEPQGDEQYF
TRBD1	TRBV29-1	TRBJ1-1	many	TGCAGCGTAGACAGGGTTGGAATGAACACTGAAGCTTTCTTT	CSVDRVGMNTEAFF
NA	TRBV6-1	TRBJ1-5	few	TGTGCCAGCAGTGAAAGGGGGGGCAATCAGCCCCAGCATTTT	CASSERGGNQPQHF
NA	TRBV7-9	TRBJ2-1	few	TGTGCCAGCAGCCAGCAGGATACCCTAGGTGAGCAGTTCTTC	CASSQQDTLGEQFF
NA	TRBV20-1	TRBJ2-1	few	TGCAGTGCTAGAGTCGGAGGGAGGCAGTTCTTC	CSARVGGRQFF
NA	TRBV7-8	TRBJ1-1	NA	TGTGCCAGCAGCTTACAAGGGGGACTGAACACTGAAGCTTTCTTT	CASSLQGGLNTEAFF
NA	TRBV6-1	TRBJ1-2	few	TGTGCCATCCTGGACCGTGCTAACTATGGCTACACCTTC	CAILDRANYGYTF
TRBD1	TRBV7-9	TRBJ2-1	NA	TGTGCCAGCAGCTTATGGGACAGGGTGTCCTACAATGAGCAGTTCTTC	CASSLWDRVSYNEQFF
NA	TRBV12-3/TRBV12-4	TRBJ2-2	many	TGTGCCAGCAGTTTGACGGTGGCCGGGGAGCTGTTTTTT	CASSLTVAGELFF
NA	TRBV2	TRBJ1-4	NA	TGTGCCAGCAGTGAGAATGAAAAACTGTTTTTT	CASSENEKLFF